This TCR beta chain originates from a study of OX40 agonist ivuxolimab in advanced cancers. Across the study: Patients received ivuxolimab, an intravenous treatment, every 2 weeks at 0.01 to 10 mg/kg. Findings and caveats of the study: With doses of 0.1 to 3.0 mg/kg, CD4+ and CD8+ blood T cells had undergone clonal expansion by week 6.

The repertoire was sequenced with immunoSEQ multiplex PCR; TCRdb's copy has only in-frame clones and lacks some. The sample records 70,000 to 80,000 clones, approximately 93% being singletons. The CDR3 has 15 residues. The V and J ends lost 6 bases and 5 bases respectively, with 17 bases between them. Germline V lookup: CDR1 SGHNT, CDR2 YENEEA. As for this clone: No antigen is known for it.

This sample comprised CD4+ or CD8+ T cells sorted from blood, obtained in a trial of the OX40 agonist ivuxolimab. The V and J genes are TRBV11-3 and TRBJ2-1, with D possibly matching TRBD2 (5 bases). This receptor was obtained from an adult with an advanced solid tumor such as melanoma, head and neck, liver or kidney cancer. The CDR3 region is CASSLGVGSHNEQFF. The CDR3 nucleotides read TGTGCCAGCAGTCTCGGGGTGGGGTCACACAATGAGCAGTTCTTC.